This paragraph covers one T cell receptor (beta chain) sequence. This clone has a handful of counts. Its antigen remains undetermined. No qualities accompany the bases; no much larger clone lies one base away. This entry comes from a study of beta chain features in type 1 diabetes (dated by TCRdb to the late 2010s). Regarding the study in general: No differences in mean age, gender distribution, total cell number or subset yield were found between patients and healthy donors. A total of roughly 100 million sorted cells were examined across all samples, and the number of cells per subset was strongly correlated with RNA yield. In the study, TCRB repertoires of sorted circulating CD4+ T cell subsets from recently diagnosed type 1 diabetes patients were compared with those of matched healthy donors. Naive and central memory subsets were obtained from all 30 or so donors, but regulatory and stem cell-like memory subsets were isolated from only 8 patients and roughly eight healthy donors. What the authors observed across the whole study: Shorter templates might be favored by PCR, yet because patient and control samples were amplified and corrected together, any such skew would affect both groups equally. Because cDNA was sequenced instead of genomic DNA, highly expressing activated cells could be over-represented, though the groups showed no difference in activation or CD3 levels. Because the HLA sub-analyses included only small numbers of individuals, any influence of HLA type on TCRB rearrangement was left unresolved. Fewer insertions and more nucleotide deletions at VDJ recombination sites were observed in patients with type 1 diabetes, implying thymic rearrangement abnormalities. In all four CD4+ subsets, TCRB CDR3 length was moderately but significantly shorter in type 1 diabetes patients. Naive, central memory and regulatory TCRB repertoires appeared to be more similar among patients than among healthy donors.

Each donor gave one peripheral blood draw, averaging roughly 120 mL, which was collected into heparinised tubes. A BD FACSAria II and a panel including CD45RO, CCR7, CD25, CD127, CD95 and CD27 were used to sort naive, central memory, regulatory and stem cell-like memory CD4+ T cells. A purity above 95% was achieved for all sorted populations. PBMCs were isolated right away by Lymphoprep density gradient centrifugation and were stained directly, without culture. Samples were stained and sorted in pairs, with one healthy donor and one patient per experiment, so that batch effects were minimized. The CDR3 sequence holds 17 residues, the cysteine and phenylalanine included. Kept here is only the CDR3 DNA, which spans 51 bases and is read in frame from base 1. CDR1 and CDR2, looked up from the germline V gene, are SQVTM and ANQGSEA. At the junction V is shortened by 2 bases and J by 1 base, with 20 bases in between.

All of the isolated RNA was reverse transcribed with the High Capacity cDNA Reverse Transcription Kit, so expressed TCRB transcripts were sequenced. Deep immunoSEQ sequencing was applied to naive, central memory and regulatory T cell samples, giving an average of roughly 3.6 million total reads per sample. Sorted cells were lysed in RLT buffer and RNA was extracted with DNase-treated RNeasy Micro or Mini kits, depending on cell number. To prevent cross-contamination, every cell subset was processed on its own, while patient and healthy donor samples were processed together. Using the immunoSEQ multiplex PCR, TCRB sequences were amplified from cDNA into 87-bp fragments spanning the CDR3 region. The amplicons were sequenced using the Illumina HiSeq platform. The study's own analysis went as follows. PCR bias was corrected computationally using synthetic template baselines, and reads within Hamming distance 2 were collapsed, with unmergeable singletons discarded. Reads were aligned against IMGT to assign V, D and J genes, CDR3 length and insertions or deletions at six rearrangement sites. Within each subset, clonotype counts were normalized to the number of sorted cells before true diversity and Gini coefficients were calculated with the tcR R package. The overlap coefficient, calculated on TCRB nucleotide sequences, was used to measure repertoire sharing. Out-of-frame TCRB sequences from naive cells were analyzed as a proxy for the pre-selection repertoire. Sourced from immuneACCESS, this table was stored by TCRdb with only in-frame sequences that have V and J called. A share of the clones is absent; for the studies checked, an unresolved V gene accounts for under half, and the remainder has no known explanation. Clonal size and the V and J genes are those of that table, whereas D and trimming came from the DNA. Across this sample there are 200,000 to 250,000 clones, with about 14% seen only once. Around 0.019% of the sample is taken by the ten largest.

This receptor was taken from a man under 40 with type 1 diabetes. Sequenced: naive CD4+ T cells from blood. The cell subset or site label on this specimen signifies: true naive CD4+ T cells. In this chain, TRBV29-1 is recombined with TRBJ1-2; the D gene is possibly TRBD1, with 5 bases matching. This receptor carries the CDR3 CSVERPLGHPNNYGYTF. The nucleotide sequence is TGCAGCGTTGAAAGGCCCTTAGGACACCCGAATAACTATGGCTACACCTTC.